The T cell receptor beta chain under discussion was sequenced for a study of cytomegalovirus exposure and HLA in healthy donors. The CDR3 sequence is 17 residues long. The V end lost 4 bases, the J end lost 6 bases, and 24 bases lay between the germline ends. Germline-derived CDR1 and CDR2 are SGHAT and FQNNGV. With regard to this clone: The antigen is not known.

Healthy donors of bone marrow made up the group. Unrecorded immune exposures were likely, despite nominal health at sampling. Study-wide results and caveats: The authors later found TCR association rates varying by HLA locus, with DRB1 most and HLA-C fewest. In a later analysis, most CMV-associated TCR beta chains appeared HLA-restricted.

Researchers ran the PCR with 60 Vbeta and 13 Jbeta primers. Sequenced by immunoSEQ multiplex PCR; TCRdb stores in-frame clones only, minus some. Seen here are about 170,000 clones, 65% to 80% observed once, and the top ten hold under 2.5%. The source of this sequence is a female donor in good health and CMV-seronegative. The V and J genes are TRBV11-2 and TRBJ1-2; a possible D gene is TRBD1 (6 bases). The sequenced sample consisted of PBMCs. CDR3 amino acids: CASSSLLRGQPHDGYTF. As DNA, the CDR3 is TGTGCCAGCAGCTCGCTATTGCGGGGGCAGCCTCACGATGGCTACACCTTC.